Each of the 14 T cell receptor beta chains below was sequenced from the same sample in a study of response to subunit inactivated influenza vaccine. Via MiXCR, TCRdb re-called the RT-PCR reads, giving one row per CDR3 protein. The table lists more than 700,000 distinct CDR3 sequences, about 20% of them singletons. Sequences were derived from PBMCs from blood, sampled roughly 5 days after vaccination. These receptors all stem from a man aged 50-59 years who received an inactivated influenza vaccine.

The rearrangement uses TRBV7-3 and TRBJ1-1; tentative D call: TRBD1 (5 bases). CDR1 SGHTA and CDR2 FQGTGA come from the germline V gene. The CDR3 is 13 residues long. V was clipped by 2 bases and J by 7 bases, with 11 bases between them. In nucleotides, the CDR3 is TGTGCCAGCAGCTTATGGGGGTTCGGTGAAGCTTTCTTT. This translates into CASSLWGFGEAFF.

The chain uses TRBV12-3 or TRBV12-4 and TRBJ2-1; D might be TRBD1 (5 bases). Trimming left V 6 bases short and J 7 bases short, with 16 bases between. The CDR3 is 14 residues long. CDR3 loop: CASRPGSESNEQFF. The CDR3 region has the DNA TGTGCCAGCAGGCCAGGGTCTGAGAGTAATGAGCAGTTCTTC.

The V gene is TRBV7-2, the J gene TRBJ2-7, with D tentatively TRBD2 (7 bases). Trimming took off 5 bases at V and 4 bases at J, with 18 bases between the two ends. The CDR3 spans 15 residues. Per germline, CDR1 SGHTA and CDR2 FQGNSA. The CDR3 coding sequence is TGTGCCAGCAGCCCAGTAGGCGGGGGCCAATACGAGCAGTACTTC. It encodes CASSPVGGGQYEQYF.

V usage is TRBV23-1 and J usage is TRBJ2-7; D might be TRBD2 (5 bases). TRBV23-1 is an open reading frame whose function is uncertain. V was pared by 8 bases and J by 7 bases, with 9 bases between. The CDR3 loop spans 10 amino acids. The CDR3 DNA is TGCGCCAGCCCCCCGGGGGAGCAGTACTTC. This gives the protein CASPPGEQYF.

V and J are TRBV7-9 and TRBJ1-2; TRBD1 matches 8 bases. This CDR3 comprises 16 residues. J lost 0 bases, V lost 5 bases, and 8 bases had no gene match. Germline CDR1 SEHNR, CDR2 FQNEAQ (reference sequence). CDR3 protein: CASSQQGDRTNYGYTF. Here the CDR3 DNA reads TGTGCCAGCAGCCAGCAAGGGGACAGGACTAACTATGGCTACACCTTC.

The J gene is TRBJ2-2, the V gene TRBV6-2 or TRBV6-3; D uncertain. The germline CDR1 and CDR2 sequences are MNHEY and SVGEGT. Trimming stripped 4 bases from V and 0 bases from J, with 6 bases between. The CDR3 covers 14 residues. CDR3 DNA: TGTGCCAGCAGTTCAGCGACGAACACCGGGGAGCTGTTTTTT. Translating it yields CASSSATNTGELFF.

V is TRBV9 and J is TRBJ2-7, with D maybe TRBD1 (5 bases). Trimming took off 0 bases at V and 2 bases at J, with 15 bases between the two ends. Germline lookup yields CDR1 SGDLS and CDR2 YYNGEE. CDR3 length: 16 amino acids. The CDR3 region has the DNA TGTGCCAGCAGCGTAGAGGTCAGGGCACCCCCCTACGAGCAGTACTTC. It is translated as CASSVEVRAPPYEQYF. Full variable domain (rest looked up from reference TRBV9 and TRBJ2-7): DSGVTQTPKHLITATGQRVTLRCSPRSGDLSVYWYQQSLDQGLQFLIQYYNGEERAKGNILERFSAQQFPDLHSELNLSSLELGDSALYFCASSVEVRAPPYEQYFGPGTRLTVT.

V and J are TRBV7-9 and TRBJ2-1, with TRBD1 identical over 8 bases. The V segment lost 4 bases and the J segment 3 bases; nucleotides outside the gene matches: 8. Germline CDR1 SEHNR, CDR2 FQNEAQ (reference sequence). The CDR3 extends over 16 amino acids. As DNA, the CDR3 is TGTGCCAGCAGCTGGGGACAGGTCGGGATCTACAATGAGCAGTTCTTC. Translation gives CASSWGQVGIYNEQFF. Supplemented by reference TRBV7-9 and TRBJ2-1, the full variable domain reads DTGVSQNPRHKITKRGQNVTFRCDPISEHNRLYWYRQTLGQGPEFLTYFQNEAQLEKSRLLSDRFSAERPKGSFSTLEIQRTEQGDSAMYLCASSWGQVGIYNEQFFGPGTRLTVL.

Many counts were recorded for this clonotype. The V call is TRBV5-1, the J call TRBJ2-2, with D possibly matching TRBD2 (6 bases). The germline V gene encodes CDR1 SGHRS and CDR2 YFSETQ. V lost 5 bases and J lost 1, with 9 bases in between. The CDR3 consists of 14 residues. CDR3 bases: TGCGCCAGCAGTCGGCGGGAGAACACCGGGGAGCTGTTTTTT. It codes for CASSRRENTGELFF.

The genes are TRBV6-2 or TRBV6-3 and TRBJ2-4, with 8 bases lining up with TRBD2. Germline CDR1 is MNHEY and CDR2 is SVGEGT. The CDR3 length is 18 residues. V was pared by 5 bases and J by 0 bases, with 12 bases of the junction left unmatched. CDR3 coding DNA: TGTGCCAGCAGTACGGGACTAGGGCGGCCCTTAGCCAAAAACATTCAGTACTTC. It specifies CASSTGLGRPLAKNIQYF.

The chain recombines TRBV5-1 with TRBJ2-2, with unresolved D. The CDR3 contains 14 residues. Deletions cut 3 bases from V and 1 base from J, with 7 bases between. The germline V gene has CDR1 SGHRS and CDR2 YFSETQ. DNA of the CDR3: TGCGCCAGCAGCTGGACCGAGAACACCGGGGAGCTGTTTTTT. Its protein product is CASSWTENTGELFF.

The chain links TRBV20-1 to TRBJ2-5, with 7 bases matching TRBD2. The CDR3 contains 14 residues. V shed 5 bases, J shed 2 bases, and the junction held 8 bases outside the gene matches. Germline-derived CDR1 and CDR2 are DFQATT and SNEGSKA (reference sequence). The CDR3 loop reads CSAASGTTQETQYF. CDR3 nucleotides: TGCAGTGCTGCCTCCGGGACTACACAAGAGACCCAGTACTTC.

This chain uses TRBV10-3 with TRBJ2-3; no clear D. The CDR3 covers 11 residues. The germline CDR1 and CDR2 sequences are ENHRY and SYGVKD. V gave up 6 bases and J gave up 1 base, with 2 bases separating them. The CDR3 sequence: CAIRGTDTQYF. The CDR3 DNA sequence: TGTGCCATCAGGGGCACAGATACGCAGTATTTT.

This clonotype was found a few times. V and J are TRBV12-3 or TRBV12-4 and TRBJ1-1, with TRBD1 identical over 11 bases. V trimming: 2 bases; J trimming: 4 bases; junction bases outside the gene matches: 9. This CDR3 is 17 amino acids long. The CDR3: CASSLRTGGLGTTEAFF. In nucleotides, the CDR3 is TGTGCCAGCAGTTTAAGGACAGGGGGCTTAGGCACCACTGAAGCTTTCTTT.